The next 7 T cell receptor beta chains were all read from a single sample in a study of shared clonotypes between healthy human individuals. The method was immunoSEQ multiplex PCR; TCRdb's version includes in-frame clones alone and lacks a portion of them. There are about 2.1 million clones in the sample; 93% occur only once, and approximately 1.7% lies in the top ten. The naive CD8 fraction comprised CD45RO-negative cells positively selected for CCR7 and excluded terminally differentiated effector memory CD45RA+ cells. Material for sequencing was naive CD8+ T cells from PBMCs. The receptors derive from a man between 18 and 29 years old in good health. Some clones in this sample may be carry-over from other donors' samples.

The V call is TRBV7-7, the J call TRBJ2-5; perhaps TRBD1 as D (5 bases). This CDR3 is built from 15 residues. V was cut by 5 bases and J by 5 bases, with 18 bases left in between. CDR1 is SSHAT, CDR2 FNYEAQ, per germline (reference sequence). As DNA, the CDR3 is TGTGCCAGCAGCCCACAATTAGACAGCCAGGAGACCCAGTACTTC. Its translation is CASSPQLDSQETQYF.

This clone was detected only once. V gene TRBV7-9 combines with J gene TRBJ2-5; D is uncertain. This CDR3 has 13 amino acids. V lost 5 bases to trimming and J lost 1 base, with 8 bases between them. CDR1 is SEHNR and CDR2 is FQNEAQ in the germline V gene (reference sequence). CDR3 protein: CASSRVLQETQYF. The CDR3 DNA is TGTGCCAGCAGCAGGGTACTCCAAGAGACCCAGTACTTC.

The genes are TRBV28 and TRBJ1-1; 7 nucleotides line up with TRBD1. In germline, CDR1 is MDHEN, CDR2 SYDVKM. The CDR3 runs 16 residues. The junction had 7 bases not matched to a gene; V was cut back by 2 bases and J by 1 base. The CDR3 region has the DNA TGTGCCAGCAGTTTACGCGGGGCAGGGGGGAACACTGAAGCTTTCTTT. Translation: CASSLRGAGGNTEAFF.

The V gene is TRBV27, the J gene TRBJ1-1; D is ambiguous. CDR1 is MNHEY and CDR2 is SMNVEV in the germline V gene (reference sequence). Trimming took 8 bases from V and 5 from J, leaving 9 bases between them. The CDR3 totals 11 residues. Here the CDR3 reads CASGPLTEAFF. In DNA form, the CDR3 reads TGTGCCAGCGGACCGTTGACTGAAGCTTTCTTT.

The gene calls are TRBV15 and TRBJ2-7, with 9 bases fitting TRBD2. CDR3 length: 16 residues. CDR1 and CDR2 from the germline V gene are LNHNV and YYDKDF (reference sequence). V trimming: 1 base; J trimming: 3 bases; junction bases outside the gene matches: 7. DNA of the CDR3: TGTGCCACCAGCAGAGCTGAGAGCGGGAGGATCTACGAGCAGTACTTC. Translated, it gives CATSRAESGRIYEQYF. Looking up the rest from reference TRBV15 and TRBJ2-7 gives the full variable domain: DAMVIQNPRYQVTQFGKPVTLSCSQTLNHNVMYWYQQKSSQAPKLLFHYYDKDFNNEADTPDNFQSRRPNTSFCFLDIRSPGLGDTAMYLCATSRAESGRIYEQYFGPGTRLTVT.

CDR3 coding DNA: TGTGCCAGCAGACCTCGGACAGGGAACACTGAAGCTTTCTTT. It specifies CASRPRTGNTEAFF. This sequence joins TRBV28 and TRBJ1-1; 7 bases align to TRBD1. Unmatched junction bases numbered 5, after V lost 6 bases and J lost 1 base. The germline CDR1 and CDR2 sequences are MDHEN and SYDVKM. The CDR3 runs 14 residues.

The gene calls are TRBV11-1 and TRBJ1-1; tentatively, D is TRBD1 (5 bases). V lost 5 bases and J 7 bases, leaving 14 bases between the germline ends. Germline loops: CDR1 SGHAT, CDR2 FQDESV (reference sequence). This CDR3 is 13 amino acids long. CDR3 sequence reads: CASSPWGTGEAFF. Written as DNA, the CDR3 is TGTGCCAGCAGCCCCTGGGGGACGGGTGAAGCTTTCTTT.